These 6 T cell receptor beta chains came from one sample sequenced in a study of blood T cell repertoires in COVID-19. Some clones are missing from TCRdb's copy, which holds only in-frame ones; the method was immunoSEQ multiplex PCR. The top ten clones hold approximately 8% of a sample with about 170,000 clones, roughly 80% of them seen once. Sequencing was done on a sample of peripheral blood. Receptor source: a man in his 60s with acute or convalescent COVID-19.

This clone has more than one count but fewer than ten. The chain uses TRBV30 and TRBJ1-2; perhaps TRBD1 as D (5 bases). The germline V and J ends were trimmed by 0 bases and 6 bases, with 11 bases remaining between them. The CDR3 is made up of 13 amino acids. CDR1 and CDR2 (germline): GTSNPN, SVGIG (reference sequence). This CDR3 is CAWSVLMGHGYTF. The CDR3 DNA reads TGTGCCTGGAGTGTATTGATGGGGCATGGCTACACCTTC.

The chain employs TRBV19 and TRBJ2-7, with 11 nucleotides matching TRBD1. Germline V gene data show CDR1 as LNHDA and CDR2 as SQIVND (reference sequence). V was clipped by 7 bases and J by 3 bases; unmatched bases: 2. This CDR3 is built from 13 residues. In DNA, the CDR3 is TGTGCCAGTACGGGGACAGGGGGCTACGAGCAGTACTTC. Translation: CASTGTGGYEQYF.

V usage is TRBV14 and J usage is TRBJ2-5, with 15 positions matching TRBD2. The germline gives CDR1 SGHDN, CDR2 FVKESK. With 4 bases clipped from V and 3 bases from J, the junction kept 6 bases outside the gene matches. The CDR3 totals 17 residues. The CDR3 here is CASSLGTSGGNEETQYF. The CDR3 DNA follows: TGTGCCAGCAGCCTCGGGACTAGCGGGGGGAATGAAGAGACCCAGTACTTC.

The rearrangement joins TRBV2 to TRBJ2-7, with 7 positions matching TRBD2. V was pared by 7 bases and J by 4 bases, with 10 bases of the junction left unmatched. The length of the CDR3 is 14 residues. CDR1 and CDR2 from the germline V gene are SNHLY and FYNNEI. CDR3 sequence (DNA): TGTGCCAGCAATCCTAGCGGTGAATTTTACGAGCAGTACTTC. Translating gives CASNPSGEFYEQYF.

The J gene is TRBJ1-4, the V gene TRBV10-3; D call uncertain. This CDR3 has 13 residues. CDR1 and CDR2 from the germline V gene are ENHRY and SYGVKD. Trimming removed 6 bases at V and 4 bases at J, with 9 bases between. CDR3 residues: CAISGGLNEKLFF. As DNA, the CDR3 is TGTGCCATCAGCGGTGGGCTTAATGAAAAACTGTTTTTT.

This chain connects TRBV19 to TRBJ1-5; D gene uncertain. The germline V and J ends were trimmed by 5 bases and 7 bases, with 12 bases remaining between them. Germline V gene lookup returns CDR1 LNHDA and CDR2 SQIVND (reference sequence). The CDR3 length is 13 residues. CDR3 in DNA: TGTGCCAGTAGTTTGGAGGGTAGCCAGCCCCAGCATTTT. Encoded protein: CASSLEGSQPQHF.